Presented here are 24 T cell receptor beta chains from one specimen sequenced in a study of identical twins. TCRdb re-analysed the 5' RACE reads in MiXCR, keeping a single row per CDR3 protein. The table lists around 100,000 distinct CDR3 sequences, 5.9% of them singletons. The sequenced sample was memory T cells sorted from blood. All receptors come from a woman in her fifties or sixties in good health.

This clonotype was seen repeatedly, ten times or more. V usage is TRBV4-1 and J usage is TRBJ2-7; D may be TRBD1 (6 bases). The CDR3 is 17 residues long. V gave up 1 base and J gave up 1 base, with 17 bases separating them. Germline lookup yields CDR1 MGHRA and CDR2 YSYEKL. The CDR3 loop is CASSQVFTTGRSYEQYF. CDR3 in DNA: TGCGCCAGCAGCCAAGTATTTACAACAGGGAGATCCTACGAGCAGTACTTC.

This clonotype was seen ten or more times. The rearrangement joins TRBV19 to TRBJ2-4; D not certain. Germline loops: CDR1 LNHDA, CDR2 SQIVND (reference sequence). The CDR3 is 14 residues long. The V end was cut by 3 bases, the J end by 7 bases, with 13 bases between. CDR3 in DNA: TGTGCCAGTAGTATCGTCCGCGGTGGCAACATTCAGTACTTC. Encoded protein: CASSIVRGGNIQYF.

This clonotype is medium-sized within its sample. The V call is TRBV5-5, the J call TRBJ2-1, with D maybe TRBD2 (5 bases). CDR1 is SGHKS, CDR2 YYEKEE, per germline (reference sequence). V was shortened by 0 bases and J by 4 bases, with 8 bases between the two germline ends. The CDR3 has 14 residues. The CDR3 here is CASSLGGRYNEQFF. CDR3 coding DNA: TGTGCCAGCAGCTTGGGCGGGCGTTACAATGAGCAGTTCTTC.

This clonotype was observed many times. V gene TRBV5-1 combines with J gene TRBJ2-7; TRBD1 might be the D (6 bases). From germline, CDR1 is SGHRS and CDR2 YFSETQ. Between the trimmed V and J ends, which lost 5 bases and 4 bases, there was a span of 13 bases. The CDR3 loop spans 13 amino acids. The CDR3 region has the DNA TGCGCCAGCAGGGCAGGGGATCTTTACGAGCAGTACGTC. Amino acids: CASRAGDLYEQYV.

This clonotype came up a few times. CDR3 DNA sequence: TGCAGTGCCGTACCTGACAGTGATTCACCCCTCCACTTT. It yields the protein CSAVPDSDSPLHF. V gene TRBV20-1 combines with J gene TRBJ1-6, with D possibly TRBD1 on 5 matching bases. CDR3 length: 13 amino acids. In germline, CDR1 is DFQATT, CDR2 SNEGSKA (reference sequence). V lost 6 bases and J lost 8, with 14 bases in between.

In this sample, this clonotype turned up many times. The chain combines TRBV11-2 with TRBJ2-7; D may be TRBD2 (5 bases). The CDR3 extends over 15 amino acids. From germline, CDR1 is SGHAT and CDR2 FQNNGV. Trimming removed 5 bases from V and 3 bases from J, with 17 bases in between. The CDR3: CASSGRTQSGYEQYF. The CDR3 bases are TGTGCCAGCAGCGGACGGACTCAATCTGGCTACGAGCAGTACTTC. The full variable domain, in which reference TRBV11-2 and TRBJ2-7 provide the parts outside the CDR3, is EAGVAQSPRYKIIEKRQSVAFWCNPISGHATLYWYQQILGQGPKLLIQFQNNGVVDDSQLPKDRFSAERLKGVDSTLKIQPAKLEDSAVYLCASSGRTQSGYEQYFGPGTRLTVT.

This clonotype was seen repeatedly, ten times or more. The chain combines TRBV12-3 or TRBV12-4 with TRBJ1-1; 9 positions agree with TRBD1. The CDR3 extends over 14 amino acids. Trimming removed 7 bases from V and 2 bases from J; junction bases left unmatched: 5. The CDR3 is CASTQGQGNTEAFF. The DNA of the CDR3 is TGTGCCAGCACTCAGGGACAGGGCAACACTGAAGCTTTCTTT.

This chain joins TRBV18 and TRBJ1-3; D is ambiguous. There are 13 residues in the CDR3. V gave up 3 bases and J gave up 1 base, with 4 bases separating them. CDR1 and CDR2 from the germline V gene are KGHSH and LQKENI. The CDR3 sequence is CASSPVSGNTIYF. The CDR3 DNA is TGTGCCAGCTCACCCGTATCTGGAAACACCATATATTTT.

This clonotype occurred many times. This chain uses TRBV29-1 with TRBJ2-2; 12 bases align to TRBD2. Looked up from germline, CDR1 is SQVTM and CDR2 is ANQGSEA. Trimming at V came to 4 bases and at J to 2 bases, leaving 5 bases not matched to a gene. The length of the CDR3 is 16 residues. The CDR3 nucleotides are TGCAGCGTTGGTGGACTAGCGGGACCAAACACCGGGGAGCTGTTTTTT. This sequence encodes CSVGGLAGPNTGELFF.

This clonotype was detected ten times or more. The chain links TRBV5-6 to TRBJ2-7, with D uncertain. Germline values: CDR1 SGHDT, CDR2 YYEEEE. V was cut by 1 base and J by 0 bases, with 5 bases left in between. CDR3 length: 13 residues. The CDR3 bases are TGTGCCAGCAGCTTGTGGAGCTCCTACGAGCAGTACGTC. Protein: CASSLWSSYEQYV.

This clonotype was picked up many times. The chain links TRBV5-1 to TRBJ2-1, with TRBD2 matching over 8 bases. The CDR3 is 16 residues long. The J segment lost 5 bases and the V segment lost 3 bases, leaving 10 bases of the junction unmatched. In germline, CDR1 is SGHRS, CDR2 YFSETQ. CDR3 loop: CASSWVGLVKNNEQFF. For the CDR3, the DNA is TGCGCCAGCAGCTGGGTGGGACTAGTCAAAAACAATGAGCAGTTCTTC.

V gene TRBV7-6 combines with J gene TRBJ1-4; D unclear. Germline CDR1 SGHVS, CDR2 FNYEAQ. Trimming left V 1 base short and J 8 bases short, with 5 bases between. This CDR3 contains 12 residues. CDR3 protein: CASSLGGEKLFF. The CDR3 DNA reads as TGTGCCAGCAGCTTAGGCGGAGAAAAACTGTTTTTT.

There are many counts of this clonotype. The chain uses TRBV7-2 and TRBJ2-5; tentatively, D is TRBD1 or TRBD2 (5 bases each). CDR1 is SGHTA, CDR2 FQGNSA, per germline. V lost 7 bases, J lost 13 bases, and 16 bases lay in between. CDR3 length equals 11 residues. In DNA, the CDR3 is TGTGCCAGCATGTCCGGGACCCCCATGTACTTC. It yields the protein CASMSGTPMYF. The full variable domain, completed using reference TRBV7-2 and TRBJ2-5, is GAGVSQSPSNKVTEKGKDVELRCDPISGHTALYWYRQSLGQGLEFLIYFQGNSAPDKSGLPSDRFSAERTGGSVSTLTIQRTQQEDSAVYLCASMSGTPMYFGPGTRLLVL.

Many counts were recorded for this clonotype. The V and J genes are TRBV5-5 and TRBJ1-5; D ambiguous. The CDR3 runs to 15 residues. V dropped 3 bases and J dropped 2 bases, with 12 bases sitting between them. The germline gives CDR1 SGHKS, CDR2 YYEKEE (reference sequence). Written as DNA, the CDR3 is TGTGCCAGCAGCTCCGTAATCGGCGGCAATCAGCCCCAGCATTTT. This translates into CASSSVIGGNQPQHF.

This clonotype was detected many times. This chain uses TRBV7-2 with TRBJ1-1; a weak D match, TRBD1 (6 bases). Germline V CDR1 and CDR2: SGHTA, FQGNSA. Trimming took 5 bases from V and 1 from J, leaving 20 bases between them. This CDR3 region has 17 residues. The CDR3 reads CASSPGLAGVTNTEAFF. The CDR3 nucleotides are TGTGCCAGCAGCCCAGGCCTGGCAGGGGTCACGAACACTGAAGCTTTCTTT.

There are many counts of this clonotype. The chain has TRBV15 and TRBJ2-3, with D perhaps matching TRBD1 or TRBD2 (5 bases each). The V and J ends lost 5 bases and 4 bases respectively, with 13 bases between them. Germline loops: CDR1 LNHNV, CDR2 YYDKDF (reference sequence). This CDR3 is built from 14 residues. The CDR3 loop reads CATSPGGFADTQYF. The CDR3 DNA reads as TGTGCCACCAGCCCTGGGGGTTTTGCAGATACGCAGTATTTT. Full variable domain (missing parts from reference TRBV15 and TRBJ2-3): DAMVIQNPRYQVTQFGKPVTLSCSQTLNHNVMYWYQQKSSQAPKLLFHYYDKDFNNEADTPDNFQSRRPNTSFCFLDIRSPGLGDTAMYLCATSPGGFADTQYFGPGTRLTVL.

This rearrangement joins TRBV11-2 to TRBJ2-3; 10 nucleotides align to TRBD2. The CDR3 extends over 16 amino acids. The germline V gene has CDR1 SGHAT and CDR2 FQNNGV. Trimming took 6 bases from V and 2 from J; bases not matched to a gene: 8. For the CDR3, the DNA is TGTGCCAGCAGTTTGAGACTAGCGGGTTTCACAGATACGCAGTATTTT. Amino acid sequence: CASSLRLAGFTDTQYF.

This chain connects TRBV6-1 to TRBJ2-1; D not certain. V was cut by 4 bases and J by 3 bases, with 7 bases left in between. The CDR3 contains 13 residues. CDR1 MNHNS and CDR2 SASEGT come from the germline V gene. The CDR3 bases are TGTGCCAGCAGTGGACGGATCTACAATGAGCAGTTCTTC. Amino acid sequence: CASSGRIYNEQFF.

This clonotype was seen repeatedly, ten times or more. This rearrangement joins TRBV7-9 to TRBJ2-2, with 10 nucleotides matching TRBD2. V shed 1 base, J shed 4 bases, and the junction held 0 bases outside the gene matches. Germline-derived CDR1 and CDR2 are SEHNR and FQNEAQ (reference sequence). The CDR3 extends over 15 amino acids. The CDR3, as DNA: TGTGCCAGCAGCTTAGGGACTAGCGGCACCGGGGAGCTGTTTTTT. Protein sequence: CASSLGTSGTGELFF. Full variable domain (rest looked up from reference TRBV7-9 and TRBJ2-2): DTGVSQNPRHKITKRGQNVTFRCDPISEHNRLYWYRQTLGQGPEFLTYFQNEAQLEKSRLLSDRFSAERPKGSFSTLEIQRTEQGDSAMYLCASSLGTSGTGELFFGEGSRLTVL.

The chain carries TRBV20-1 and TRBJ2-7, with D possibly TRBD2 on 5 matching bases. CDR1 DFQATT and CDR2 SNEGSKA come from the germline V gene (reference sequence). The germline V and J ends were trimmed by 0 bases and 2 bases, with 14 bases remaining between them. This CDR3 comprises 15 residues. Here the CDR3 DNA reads TGCAGTGCTAGAGATCAACTGGCTAGCCCCTACGAGCAGTACTTC. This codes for CSARDQLASPYEQYF.

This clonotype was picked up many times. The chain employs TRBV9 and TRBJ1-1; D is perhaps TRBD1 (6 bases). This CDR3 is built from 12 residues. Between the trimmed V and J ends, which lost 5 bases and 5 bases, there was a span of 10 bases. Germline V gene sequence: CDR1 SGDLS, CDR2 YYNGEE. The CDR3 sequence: CASRGGGTEAFF. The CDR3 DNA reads TGTGCCAGCAGAGGGGGTGGAACTGAAGCTTTCTTT.

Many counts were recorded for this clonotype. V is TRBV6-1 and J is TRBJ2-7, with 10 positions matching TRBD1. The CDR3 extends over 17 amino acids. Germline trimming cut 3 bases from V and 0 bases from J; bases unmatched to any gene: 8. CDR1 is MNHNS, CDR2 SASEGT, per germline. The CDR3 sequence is CASSDPGGQGSSYEQYF. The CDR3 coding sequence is TGTGCCAGCAGTGACCCCGGGGGACAGGGGAGCTCCTACGAGCAGTACTTC.

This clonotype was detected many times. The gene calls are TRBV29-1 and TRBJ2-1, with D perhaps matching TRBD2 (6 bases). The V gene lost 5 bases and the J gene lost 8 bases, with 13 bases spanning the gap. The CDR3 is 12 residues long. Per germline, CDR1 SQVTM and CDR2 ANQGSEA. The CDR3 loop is CSVLLTSHEQFF. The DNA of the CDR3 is TGCAGCGTTCTCCTGACTAGTCATGAGCAGTTCTTC.

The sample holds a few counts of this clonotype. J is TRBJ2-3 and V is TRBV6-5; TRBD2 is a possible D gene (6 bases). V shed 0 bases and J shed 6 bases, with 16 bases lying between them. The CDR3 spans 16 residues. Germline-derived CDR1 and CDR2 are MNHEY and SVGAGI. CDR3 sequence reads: CASSYSMIRRDDTQYF. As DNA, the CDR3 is TGTGCCAGCAGTTACTCAATGATCCGGAGGGATGATACGCAGTATTTT.